This passage covers 21 T cell receptor beta chains from one sample sequenced in a study of CXCR3-negative and CXCR3-positive naive CD8 T cells. Carrying UMI labels, the TRB cDNA libraries were prepared through 5' RACE. TCRdb re-called the 5' RACE reads, yielding one record per CDR3 amino acid sequence without DNA. The table for this sample gives some 130,000 distinct CDR3 sequences. The sequenced material came from naive CXCR3- CD8+ T cells from blood. Subset meaning: CD45RO-CCR7+CD27+CD95- naive CD8+ T cells lacking CXCR3 (TNR3-). The source is a human donor in good health. Some clones in this sample may be carry-over from other donors' samples.

V gene TRBV29-1 combines with J gene TRBJ1-1; TCRdb returns TRBD1, unconfirmable since there is no DNA. The germline V gene encodes CDR1 SQVTM and CDR2 ANQGSEA. This CDR3 is 14 amino acids long. The CDR3 loop is CSVGSVTGRPEAFF. Full variable domain (remainder filled in from reference TRBV29-1 and TRBJ1-1): SAVISQKPSRDICQRGTSLTIQCQVDSQVTMMFWYRQQPGQSLTLIATANQGSEATYESGFVIDKFPISRPNLTFSTLTVSNMSPEDSSIYLCSVGSVTGRPEAFFGQGTRLTVV.

This sequence joins TRBV19 and TRBJ2-1; TCRdb indicates TRBD1, and absent DNA this call remains unverified. In germline, CDR1 is LNHDA, CDR2 SQIVND (reference sequence). The CDR3 consists of 14 residues. CDR3 sequence reads: CASSLGGGHNEQFF. The complete variable domain, with remaining parts taken from reference TRBV19 and TRBJ2-1, reads DGGITQSPKYLFRKEGQNVTLSCEQNLNHDAMYWYRQDPGQGLRLIYYSQIVNDFQKGDIAEGYSVSREKKESFPLTVTSAQKNPTAFYLCASSLGGGHNEQFFGPGTRLTVL.

The chain uses TRBV29-1 and TRBJ2-1; TCRdb returns TRBD2, unconfirmable since there is no DNA. CDR1 SQVTM and CDR2 ANQGSEA come from the germline V gene. This CDR3 has 14 amino acids. The CDR3: CSVLGLADYNEQFF.

CDR3 loop: CASSFIAEAFF. The gene calls are TRBV28 and TRBJ1-1. Germline V lookup: CDR1 MDHEN, CDR2 SYDVKM. The CDR3 contains 11 residues.

V is TRBV2 and J is TRBJ2-7; TCRdb proposes TRBD1, but this gene call is untestable without DNA. Germline-derived CDR1 and CDR2 are SNHLY and FYNNEI. The CDR3 sequence is 14 residues long. The CDR3: CASSEWSGAYEQYF.

The J gene is TRBJ1-4, the V gene TRBV7-8; TCRdb designates TRBD1, a call that cannot be tested without DNA. The CDR3 totals 17 residues. Germline-derived CDR1 and CDR2 are SGHVS and FQNEAQ. This CDR3 reads CASSLDRLDRSQEKLFF.

The V and J genes are TRBV25-1 and TRBJ1-2; the TCRdb call, TRBD1, lacks DNA for checking. The CDR3 length is 12 residues. CDR1 MGHDK and CDR2 SYGVNS come from the germline V gene. The chain's CDR3 is CASNGGRDGYTF.

V usage is TRBV20-1 and J usage is TRBJ2-5; TCRdb's D call of TRBD2 is untestable without DNA. The germline V gene has CDR1 DFQATT and CDR2 SNEGSKA (reference sequence). The CDR3 is 18 residues long. CDR3 in amino acids: CSAARRGAGGPKQETQYF.

CDR3: CSARVHTSGGRYEQYF. The rearrangement links TRBV29-1 to TRBJ2-7; the D gene TCRdb calls, TRBD2, cannot be checked with no DNA. The CDR3 totals 16 residues. Germline CDR1 reads SQVTM; CDR2 reads ANQGSEA.

The gene calls are TRBV28 and TRBJ2-3. CDR3 length: 13 residues. Germline V lookup: CDR1 MDHEN, CDR2 SYDVKM. The CDR3 sequence: CASSPHSTDTQYF. Supplemented by reference TRBV28 and TRBJ2-3, the full variable domain reads DVKVTQSSRYLVKRTGEKVFLECVQDMDHENMFWYRQDPGLGLRLIYFSYDVKMKEKGDIPEGYSVSREKKERFSLILESASTNQTSMYLCASSPHSTDTQYFGPGTRLTVL.

CDR3 region: CASSGTELNTEAFF. V usage is TRBV10-2 and J usage is TRBJ1-1; the D call of TRBD1 rests on TCRdb alone, since no DNA is present to check it. Germline V gene lookup returns CDR1 WSHSY and CDR2 SAAADI. The CDR3 spans 14 residues.

This chain joins TRBV4-3 and TRBJ2-1; without DNA, the TCRdb call of TRBD2 cannot be checked. Germline-derived CDR1 and CDR2 are LGHNA and YSLEER. This CDR3 has 16 amino acids. CDR3: CASSQDSGVSANEQFF.

CDR3 loop: CSVAGNYGYTF. The V call is TRBV29-1, the J call TRBJ1-2. The CDR3 totals 11 residues. Germline values: CDR1 SQVTM, CDR2 ANQGSEA.

The J gene is TRBJ1-5, the V gene TRBV28. The germline V gene has CDR1 MDHEN and CDR2 SYDVKM. The CDR3 is made up of 14 amino acids. The CDR3 loop is CASREESSNQPQHF.

The rearrangement uses TRBV7-7 and TRBJ1-1; absent DNA, TCRdb's TRBD1 call cannot be checked. This CDR3 contains 19 residues. Looked up from germline, CDR1 is SSHAT and CDR2 is FNYEAQ (reference sequence). CDR3 in amino acids: CASSLALGQGTIMNTEAFF.

The chain links TRBV30 to TRBJ1-4; the D call from TCRdb, TRBD1, cannot be confirmed without DNA. CDR1 GTSNPN and CDR2 SVGIG come from the germline V gene (reference sequence). The CDR3 is 14 amino acids. Here the CDR3 reads CAWHPPGEDEKLFF.

The gene calls are TRBV2 and TRBJ2-7; TCRdb indicates TRBD1, and absent DNA this call remains unverified. CDR3 size: 14 residues. CDR1 and CDR2 from the germline V gene are SNHLY and FYNNEI. This chain's CDR3 is CASSDLRGFYEQYF.

The chain joins TRBV4-2 to TRBJ2-7; TCRdb proposes TRBD2, but this gene call is untestable without DNA. CDR3 length: 15 residues. Germline assignment: CDR1 LGHNA and CDR2 YNFKEQ. CDR3 sequence: CASSQESGGPYEQYF.

The chain employs TRBV7-6 and TRBJ2-1; TCRdb returns TRBD2, unconfirmable since there is no DNA. Germline V lookup: CDR1 SGHVS, CDR2 FNYEAQ. The CDR3 is made up of 20 amino acids. This CDR3 reads CASSLVPGLAGGHSYNEQFF.

This sequence joins TRBV9 and TRBJ1-2; with no DNA, the TCRdb D assignment of TRBD1 cannot be verified. The CDR3 length is 15 residues. Germline V gives CDR1 SGDLS, CDR2 YYNGEE. The CDR3: CASSAPDRGPYGYTF.

The gene calls are TRBV5-6 and TRBJ2-3. CDR1 and CDR2 (germline): SGHDT, YYEEEE. The CDR3 extends over 13 amino acids. CDR3 sequence reads: CASSLFEADTQYF.